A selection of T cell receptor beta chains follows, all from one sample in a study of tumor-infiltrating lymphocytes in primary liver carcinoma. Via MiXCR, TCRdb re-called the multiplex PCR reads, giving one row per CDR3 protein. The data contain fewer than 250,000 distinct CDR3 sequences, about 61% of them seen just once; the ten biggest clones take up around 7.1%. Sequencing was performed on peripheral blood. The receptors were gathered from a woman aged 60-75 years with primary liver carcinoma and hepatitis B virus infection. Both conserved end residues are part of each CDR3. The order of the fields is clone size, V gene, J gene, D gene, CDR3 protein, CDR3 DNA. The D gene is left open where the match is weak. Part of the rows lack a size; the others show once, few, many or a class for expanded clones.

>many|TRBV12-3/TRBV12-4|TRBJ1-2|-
CASRTRDNAYGYTF
TGTGCCAGCAGGACCCGGGACAACGCCTATGGCTACACCTTC
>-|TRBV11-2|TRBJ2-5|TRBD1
CASSLGPTPGQGVETQYF
TGTGCCAGCAGTTTAGGACCCACCCCCGGACAGGGCGTAGAGACCCAGTACTTC
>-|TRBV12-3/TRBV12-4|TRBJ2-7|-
CSSSAPPGTHEQYF
TGCTCCAGCAGTGCCCCCCCTGGGACCCACGAGCAGTACTTC
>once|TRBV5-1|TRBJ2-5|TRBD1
CTSSTRTGSEKTQYF
TGCACCAGCAGCACACGGACAGGGTCTGAGAAGACCCAGTACTTC
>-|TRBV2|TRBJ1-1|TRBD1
CASSARGRDTEAFF
TGTGCCAGCAGTGCCAGGGGGCGAGACACTGAAGCTTTCTTT
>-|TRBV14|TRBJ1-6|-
CAGSQTVSGGLHF
TGTGCCGGCAGCCAAACAGTGAGTGGGGGCCTCCACTTT
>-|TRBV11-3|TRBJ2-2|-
CTSSLGGAGETGELFF
TGTACCAGCAGCTTAGGAGGTGCAGGGGAGACCGGGGAGTTGTTTTTT
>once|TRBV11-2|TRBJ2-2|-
CASNLEANGELFF
TGTGCCAGTAACTTAGAGGCTAACGGGGAGCTGTTTTTT
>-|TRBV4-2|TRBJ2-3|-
CANSQSGESGRSTDTQYF
TGTGCCAACAGCCAATCTGGGGAAAGCGGACGTTCCACAGATACGCAGTATTTC
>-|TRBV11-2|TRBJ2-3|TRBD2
CASSLVGLATSTNMQYF
TGTGCCAGCAGCTTAGTGGGACTAGCTACTAGCACAAATATGCAGTATTTT